The T cell receptor (beta chain) described here comes from a study of T cell clonality in common variable immunodeficiency. Whole-study findings and limits: Compared with controls, CVID subjects had fewer shared TCRbeta clones. What drives increased CVID clonality needs T cell subpopulation sequencing.

The germline CDR1 and CDR2 sequences are SEHNR and FQNEAQ (reference sequence). CDR3 length: 15 amino acids. Profiled with immunoSEQ multiplex PCR; TCRdb holds only in-frame clones, not every one. The counts give some 50,000 clones, none of them seen only once; about 1.8% is held by the top ten. This clone was counted only a few times. Its target is not known. The missing CDR3 end, 3 residues past where the read stops, is filled in from the germline J gene. Most patients and controls had Caucasian heritage. Sequenced material: peripheral blood mononuclear cells. This clonotype was obtained from a person aged 18-70 years in good health. The gene calls are TRBV7-9 and TRBJ2-3; 9 bases line up with TRBD1. The CDR3 DNA, read in part, is TGTGCCAGCAGCTTAATGAGTGACAGGGGGGAGACG. Protein sequence: CASSLMSDRGET. The complete CDR3 reads CASSLMSDRGETQYF. The full variable domain, with the rest looked up from reference TRBV7-9 and TRBJ2-3, is DTGVSQNPRHKITKRGQNVTFRCDPISEHNRLYWYRQTLGQGPEFLTYFQNEAQLEKSRLLSDRFSAERPKGSFSTLEIQRTEQGDSAMYLCASSLMSDRGETQYFGPGTRLTVL.